This TCR beta chain was captured by sequencing in a study of cytomegalovirus exposure and HLA in healthy donors. Points from the study as a whole: In a later analysis, productive TCRs from donors in an Asian-associated ancestry cluster reportedly carried fewer N-insertions than the cohort mean.

Use of 60 Vbeta and 13 Jbeta primers characterized the PCR. Sequencing used immunoSEQ multiplex PCR; TCRdb keeps in-frame clones, though not all of them. This table has some 190,000 clones, 77% appearing once. Each donor's status was that of a healthy bone marrow donor. About this clone itself: Its antigen is as yet unknown.

The CDR3 runs to 13 residues. The V gene's germline CDR1 is MNHEY and CDR2 SVGAGI. Trimming removed 4 bases from V and 1 base from J, with 7 bases in between. The sample was PBMCs. The TCR was taken from a woman aged 30 to 39 in good health and CMV-seropositive. This chain uses TRBV6-5 with TRBJ1-1, with D unclear. The DNA for the CDR3 is TGTGCCAGCAGTTCCCAGGCGAACACTGAAGCTTTCTTT. Its protein is CASSSQANTEAFF.